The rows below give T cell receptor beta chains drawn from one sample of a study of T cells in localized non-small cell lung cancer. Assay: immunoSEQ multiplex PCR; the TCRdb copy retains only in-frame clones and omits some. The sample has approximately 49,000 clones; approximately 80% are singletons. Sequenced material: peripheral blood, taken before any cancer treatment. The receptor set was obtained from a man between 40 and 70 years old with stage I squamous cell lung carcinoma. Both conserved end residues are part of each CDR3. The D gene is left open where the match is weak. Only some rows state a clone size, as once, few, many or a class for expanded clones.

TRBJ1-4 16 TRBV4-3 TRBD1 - TGCGCCAGCAGCCAGACCTGGACAGGAGCTAATGAAAAACTGTTTTTT CASSQTWTGANEKLFF
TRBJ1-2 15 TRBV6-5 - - TGTGCCAGCAGTTACGGGGGGCGGGGATCTAATGGCTACACCTTC CASSYGGRGSNGYTF
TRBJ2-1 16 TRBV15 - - TGTGCCACCAGCAGAGGGGCTAACACTATCTACAATGAGCAGTTCTTC CATSRGANTIYNEQFF
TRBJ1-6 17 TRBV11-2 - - TGTGCCAGCATCATGGGGCCCGATAGGAACCCCAATTCACCCCTCCACTTT CASIMGPDRNPNSPLHF
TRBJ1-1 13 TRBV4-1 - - TGCGCCAGCAACAGAAGGGTCTTGACTGAAGCTTTCTTT CASNRRVLTEAFF
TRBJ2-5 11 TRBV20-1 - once TGCAGTGCGGCGGAGGGGGAGACCCAGTACTTC CSAAEGETQYF
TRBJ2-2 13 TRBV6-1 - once TGTGCCAGCAGTGAAGGAGACACCGGGGAGCTGTTTTTT CASSEGDTGELFF
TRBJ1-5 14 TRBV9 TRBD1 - TGTGCCAGCAGCCCCGGGACAGATAATCAGCCCCAGCATTTT CASSPGTDNQPQHF
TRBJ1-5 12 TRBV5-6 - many TGTGCCAGCAGCTTGGGTAATCAGCCCCAGCATTTT CASSLGNQPQHF
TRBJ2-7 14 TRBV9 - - TGTGCCAGCAGCGTAGTCCCAGGGACGGACGAGCAGTACTTC CASSVVPGTDEQYF
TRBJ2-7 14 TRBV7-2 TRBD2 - TGTGCCAGCAGCCGCCTAGCGGGGGAGGGGGAGCAGTACTTC CASSRLAGEGEQYF
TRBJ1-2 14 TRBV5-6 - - TGTGCCAGCCGCCGAGGACGTCTGGGGTATGGCTACACCTTC CASRRGRLGYGYTF
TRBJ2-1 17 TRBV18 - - TGTGCCAGCTCACCACCTGCCAGGCGGGGCGCCTACAATGAGCAGTTCTTC CASSPPARRGAYNEQFF
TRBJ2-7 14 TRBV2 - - TGTGCCAGCAAGGGGGTGGGCCGAGCCTACGAGCAGTACTTC CASKGVGRAYEQYF
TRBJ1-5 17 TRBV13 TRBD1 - TGTGCCAGCAGCCGTAAGGGCGCCGGGACAGGCAATCAGCCCCAGCATTTT CASSRKGAGTGNQPQHF
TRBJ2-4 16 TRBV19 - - TGTGCCAGTAGTATCCCGCGGAGGGGACAAAAAAACATTCAGTACTTC CASSIPRRGQKNIQYF
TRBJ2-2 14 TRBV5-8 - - TGTGCCAGCAGCTTAGGAGGGTTGGACGGGGAGCTGTTTTTT CASSLGGLDGELFF
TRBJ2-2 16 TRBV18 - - TGTGCCAGCTCACCACCGTCCCGAGCGGACACCGGGGAGCTGTTTTTT CASSPPSRADTGELFF
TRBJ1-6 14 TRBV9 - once TGTGCCAGCAGCGTGACACAGATGGGTTCACCCCTCCACTTT CASSVTQMGSPLHF
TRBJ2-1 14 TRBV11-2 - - TGTGCCAGCAGGGGTGTTAGCTCCTACAATGAGCAGTTCTTC CASRGVSSYNEQFF
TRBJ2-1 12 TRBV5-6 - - TGTGCCAGCAGCTCGACAGACAATGAGCAGTTCTTC CASSSTDNEQFF
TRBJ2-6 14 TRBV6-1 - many TGTGCCAGCCAGCGGACAGCTGGGGCCAACGTCCTGACTTTC CASQRTAGANVLTF
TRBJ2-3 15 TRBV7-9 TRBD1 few TGTGCCAGCAGTGGCCAAGGGGGCGGAACAGATACGCAGTATTTT CASSGQGGGTDTQYF
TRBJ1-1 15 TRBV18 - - TGTGCCAGCTCACCACCTCGACAGAGGAACACTGAAGCTTTCTTT CASSPPRQRNTEAFF
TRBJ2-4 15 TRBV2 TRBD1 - TGTGCCAGCAGGGCCGAAGGGGGCAGGGGGCACATTCAGTACTTC CASRAEGGRGHIQYF
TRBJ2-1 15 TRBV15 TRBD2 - TGTGCCACCAGCTCCCGACTAGCGGGGATGAATGAGCAGTTCTTC CATSSRLAGMNEQFF
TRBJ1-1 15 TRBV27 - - TGTGCCAGCAGTTCCTCAGGGACACTGAACACTGAAGCTTTCTTT CASSSSGTLNTEAFF
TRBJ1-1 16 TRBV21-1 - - TGTGCCAGCAAACTGATCGATGGCGACATGAACACTGAAGCTTTCTTT CASKLIDGDMNTEAFF
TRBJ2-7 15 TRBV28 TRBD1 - TGTGCCAGCAGTTTAGCACGGACAGGATCCTACGAGCAGTACTTC CASSLARTGSYEQYF
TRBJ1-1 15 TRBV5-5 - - TGTGCCAGCAGCTTGGCCGGGGGGCTAGAGGCTGAAGCTTTCTTT CASSLAGGLEAEAFF
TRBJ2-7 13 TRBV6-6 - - TGTGCCAGCAGTTACGGGGTCTCCTACGAGCAGTACTTC CASSYGVSYEQYF
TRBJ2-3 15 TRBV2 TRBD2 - TGTGCCAGCAGTGAAGAGGGGCAGGGAGGGAGTACGCAGTATTTT CASSEEGQGGSTQYF
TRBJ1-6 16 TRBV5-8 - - TGTGCCAGCAGCTTGGAAAGGGGCAACTATAATTCACCCCTCCACTTT CASSLERGNYNSPLHF
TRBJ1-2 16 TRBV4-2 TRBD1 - TGTGCCAGCAGCCGACTAGAAAACAGGGGTGAGGATGGCTACACCTTC CASSRLENRGEDGYTF
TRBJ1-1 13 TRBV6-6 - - TGTGTAGTATCCGGACATCGGAACACTGAAGCTTTCTTT CVVSGHRNTEAFF
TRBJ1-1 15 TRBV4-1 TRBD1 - TGCGCCAGCAGCCAGCACACAGGGGTGAACACTGAAGCTTTCTTT CASSQHTGVNTEAFF